The entry that follows covers one TCR beta chain sequence. Its antigen is undetermined. The sample is drawn from a study of cytomegalovirus exposure and HLA in healthy donors. The primer mix had 60 Vbeta and 13 Jbeta primers. The repertoire was sequenced with immunoSEQ multiplex PCR; TCRdb's copy has only in-frame clones and lacks some. The table has 150,000 to 200,000 clones, approximately 76% seen once; the top ten hold approximately 2%. CDR3 length: 15 amino acids. V lost 2 bases, J lost 5 bases, and 4 bases stayed unmatched. Germline lookup yields CDR1 SGHRS and CDR2 YFSETQ. All donors participated as healthy donors of bone marrow. Broader study findings: A later analysis by the authors found several of the most significant clusters apparently linked to common viral pathogens.

This chain links TRBV5-1 with TRBJ2-1; 10 nucleotides agree with TRBD1. The TCR comes from a female donor in good health and CMV-seronegative. Sequencing used PBMCs. CDR3 residues: CASSFGQGGNNEQFF. The CDR3 DNA follows: TGCGCCAGCAGCTTCGGACAGGGGGGGAACAATGAGCAGTTCTTC.